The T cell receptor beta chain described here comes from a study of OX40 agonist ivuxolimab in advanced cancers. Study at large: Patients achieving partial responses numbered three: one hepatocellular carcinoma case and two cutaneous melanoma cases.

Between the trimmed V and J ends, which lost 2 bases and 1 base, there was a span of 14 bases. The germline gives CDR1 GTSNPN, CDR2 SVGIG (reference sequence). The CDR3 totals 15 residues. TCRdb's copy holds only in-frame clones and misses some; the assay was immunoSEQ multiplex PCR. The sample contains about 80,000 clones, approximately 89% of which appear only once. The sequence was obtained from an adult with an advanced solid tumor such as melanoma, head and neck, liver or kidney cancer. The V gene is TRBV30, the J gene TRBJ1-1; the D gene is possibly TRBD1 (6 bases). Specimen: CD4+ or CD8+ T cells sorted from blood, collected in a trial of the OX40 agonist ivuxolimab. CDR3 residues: CAWSPPGAQNTEAFF. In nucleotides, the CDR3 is TGTGCCTGGAGTCCCCCGGGGGCGCAGAACACTGAAGCTTTCTTT.